Listed below are T cell receptor beta chains from one sample, sequenced in a study of immune evolution from preneoplasia to lung adenocarcinoma. Here immunoSEQ multiplex PCR was the method, and the copy in TCRdb shows in-frame clones only, minus some. Of approximately 5,000 clones listed, around 81% were seen once; the top ten hold 10% to 15%. The sequenced sample consisted of FFPE normal lung tissue adjacent to the tumor. All receptors come from a person aged 50-75 years with lung adenocarcinoma. Both conserved end residues are part of each CDR3. The D gene is left open where the match is weak. Clone size is not always given. Where it is, it says once, few, many or a class for expanded clones.

V gene: TRBV27
J gene: TRBJ1-2
D gene: TRBD1
clone size: NA
CDR3 DNA: TGTGCCAGCAGCCTGGACAGGGACTATGGCTACACCTTC
CDR3 protein: CASSLDRDYGYTF

V gene: TRBV2
J gene: TRBJ2-2
D gene: NA
clone size: NA
CDR3 DNA: TGTGCCAGCATGAACGGGAGGAACACCGGGGAGCTGTTTTTT
CDR3 protein: CASMNGRNTGELFF

V gene: TRBV9
J gene: TRBJ1-2
D gene: NA
clone size: NA
CDR3 DNA: TGTGCCAGCAGCGTAGGAGAACAGTTCTATGGCTACACCTTC
CDR3 protein: CASSVGEQFYGYTF

V gene: TRBV2
J gene: TRBJ2-3
D gene: NA
clone size: NA
CDR3 DNA: TGTGCCAGCAGTGAAGACTTCGATCCGCAGTATTTT
CDR3 protein: CASSEDFDPQYF

V gene: TRBV4-2
J gene: TRBJ1-2
D gene: TRBD1
clone size: NA
CDR3 DNA: TGTGCCAGCAGCCAGAGACAGGGCGACTACACCTTC
CDR3 protein: CASSQRQGDYTF

V gene: TRBV5-8
J gene: TRBJ1-3
D gene: NA
clone size: NA
CDR3 DNA: TGTGCCAGCAGCTTGGCTAACCGGGACACCTCTGGAAACACCATATATTTT
CDR3 protein: CASSLANRDTSGNTIYF

V gene: TRBV2
J gene: TRBJ2-1
D gene: NA
clone size: NA
CDR3 DNA: TGTGCCAGCAGTGAAGAGGGGGGAATATACAATGAGCAGTTCTTC
CDR3 protein: CASSEEGGIYNEQFF

V gene: TRBV7-2
J gene: TRBJ1-2
D gene: TRBD1
clone size: NA
CDR3 DNA: TGTGCCAGCAGCCAAACGACAGGGTCCTTCTATGGCTACACCTTC
CDR3 protein: CASSQTTGSFYGYTF

V gene: TRBV11-2
J gene: TRBJ2-5
D gene: NA
clone size: NA
CDR3 DNA: TGTGCCAGCAGCTTAAGGCAGGGTTTCGAAGAGACCCAGTACTTC
CDR3 protein: CASSLRQGFEETQYF

V gene: TRBV30
J gene: TRBJ1-5
D gene: TRBD1
clone size: once
CDR3 DNA: TGTGCCTGGAGTGTTCCTCGGGGACAGGGGGATCAGCCCCAGCATTTT
CDR3 protein: CAWSVPRGQGDQPQHF

V gene: TRBV9
J gene: TRBJ2-5
D gene: NA
clone size: NA
CDR3 DNA: TGTGCCAGCAGCGTCTTCGGCGGGAAAGAGACCCAGTACTTC
CDR3 protein: CASSVFGGKETQYF

V gene: TRBV11-2
J gene: TRBJ2-1
D gene: TRBD2
clone size: NA
CDR3 DNA: TGTGCCAGCAGCTTAGTGTTACTAGCGGGGGGCACTTATCATGAGCAGTTCTTC
CDR3 protein: CASSLVLLAGGTYHEQFF

V gene: TRBV5-6
J gene: TRBJ2-5
D gene: NA
clone size: NA
CDR3 DNA: TGTGCCAGCAGCTTGGTAGAGACCCAGTACTTC
CDR3 protein: CASSLVETQYF

V gene: TRBV5-5
J gene: TRBJ2-3
D gene: TRBD1
clone size: few
CDR3 DNA: TGTGCCAGCAGCTTTACAGGGGTTGGTTCAGATACGCAGTATTTT
CDR3 protein: CASSFTGVGSDTQYF

V gene: TRBV5-1
J gene: TRBJ2-1
D gene: TRBD2
clone size: NA
CDR3 DNA: TGCGCCAGCCGCGACGGGACTACTAACCAAGAGTTCAATGAGCAGTTCTTC
CDR3 protein: CASRDGTTNQEFNEQFF

V gene: TRBV15
J gene: TRBJ1-6
D gene: TRBD1
clone size: NA
CDR3 DNA: TGTGCCACCAGCAGAGGTGGGCAGGGGGCTAGGAATTCACCCCTCCACTTT
CDR3 protein: CATSRGGQGARNSPLHF

V gene: TRBV7-9
J gene: TRBJ2-1
D gene: NA
clone size: NA
CDR3 DNA: TGTGCCAGCAGCGACCGGGACACATACAATGAGCAGTTCTTC
CDR3 protein: CASSDRDTYNEQFF

V gene: TRBV4-1
J gene: TRBJ2-2
D gene: NA
clone size: NA
CDR3 DNA: TGCGCCAGCAGCCAAGAGCCCAACACCGGGGAGCTGTTTTTT
CDR3 protein: CASSQEPNTGELFF

V gene: TRBV27
J gene: TRBJ2-7
D gene: NA
clone size: NA
CDR3 DNA: TGTGCCAGCAGTCTGATACAGGGCTCCGAGCAGTACTTC
CDR3 protein: CASSLIQGSEQYF

V gene: TRBV28
J gene: TRBJ1-1
D gene: NA
clone size: few
CDR3 DNA: TGTGCCAGCACCAGAGGGGCTGAAGCTTTCTTT
CDR3 protein: CASTRGAEAFF

V gene: TRBV10-3
J gene: TRBJ1-6
D gene: NA
clone size: NA
CDR3 DNA: TGTGCCATCAGTGAGTCGCCCAGCTCCTATAATTCACCCCTCCACTTT
CDR3 protein: CAISESPSSYNSPLHF

V gene: TRBV11-3
J gene: TRBJ1-4
D gene: TRBD1
clone size: NA
CDR3 DNA: TGTGCCAGCAGCGGGAGACAGGGTAATGAAAAACTGTTTTTT
CDR3 protein: CASSGRQGNEKLFF

V gene: TRBV5-1
J gene: TRBJ2-3
D gene: NA
clone size: NA
CDR3 DNA: TGCGCCAGCAGCTTCCTTCCCGCAGATACGCAGTATTTT
CDR3 protein: CASSFLPADTQYF

V gene: TRBV5-1
J gene: TRBJ2-7
D gene: NA
clone size: NA
CDR3 DNA: TGCGCCAGCAGCCGATCTACAGGGAGCTACGAGCAGTACTTC
CDR3 protein: CASSRSTGSYEQYF

V gene: TRBV4-2
J gene: TRBJ2-7
D gene: NA
clone size: NA
CDR3 DNA: TGTGCCAGCAGCCAAGATCCAAGGGGTTTAGTCGGGGAGCAGTACTTC
CDR3 protein: CASSQDPRGLVGEQYF

V gene: TRBV4-3
J gene: TRBJ1-4
D gene: NA
clone size: once
CDR3 DNA: TGCGCCAGCAGCCAAGTTATGGGTGCAACTAATGAAAAACTGTTTTTT
CDR3 protein: CASSQVMGATNEKLFF

V gene: TRBV30
J gene: TRBJ2-5
D gene: NA
clone size: NA
CDR3 DNA: TGTGCCTGGAGTGAGGACTACCAAGAGACCCAGTACTTC
CDR3 protein: CAWSEDYQETQYF

V gene: TRBV10-1
J gene: TRBJ2-7
D gene: NA
clone size: NA
CDR3 DNA: TGCGCCAGCAGAAAGACAGTGCAATCCTACGAGCAGTACTTC
CDR3 protein: CASRKTVQSYEQYF

V gene: TRBV10-2
J gene: TRBJ1-1
D gene: TRBD1
clone size: NA
CDR3 DNA: TGCGCCAGCAGGGGGGTGGAGGGGGCGACGAACACTGAAGCTTTCTTT
CDR3 protein: CASRGVEGATNTEAFF

V gene: TRBV11-1
J gene: TRBJ2-7
D gene: TRBD1
clone size: NA
CDR3 DNA: TGTGCCAGCAGCTTGGGGACAGGGTCCCGCTCCTACGAGCAGTACTTC
CDR3 protein: CASSLGTGSRSYEQYF

V gene: TRBV7-9
J gene: TRBJ2-7
D gene: TRBD1
clone size: once
CDR3 DNA: TGTGCCAGCAGCATACGACAGGGCCACGAGCAGTACTTC
CDR3 protein: CASSIRQGHEQYF

V gene: TRBV11-2
J gene: TRBJ2-3
D gene: TRBD1
clone size: NA
CDR3 DNA: TGTGCCAGCAGCTATGGACAGGGGGTAACAGATACGCAGTATTTT
CDR3 protein: CASSYGQGVTDTQYF

V gene: TRBV5-4
J gene: TRBJ1-1
D gene: TRBD1
clone size: few
CDR3 DNA: TGTGCCAGCAGCCGGGACAGGGCAGACACTGAAGCTTTCTTT
CDR3 protein: CASSRDRADTEAFF

V gene: TRBV7-9
J gene: TRBJ2-3
D gene: NA
clone size: NA
CDR3 DNA: TGTGCCAGCAGCTTAGTCGGTAGACTTGATACGCAGTATTTT
CDR3 protein: CASSLVGRLDTQYF

V gene: TRBV5-1
J gene: TRBJ1-2
D gene: NA
clone size: NA
CDR3 DNA: TGCGCCAGCAGCTTCGGGCAGGGAGGTTCCCAAGGGGGCTACACCTTC
CDR3 protein: CASSFGQGGSQGGYTF

V gene: TRBV5-6
J gene: TRBJ1-1
D gene: NA
clone size: few
CDR3 DNA: TGTGCCAGCCACGGCGGCAGGGGCCTTGAAGCTTTCTTT
CDR3 protein: CASHGGRGLEAFF

V gene: TRBV7-9
J gene: TRBJ2-5
D gene: TRBD2
clone size: NA
CDR3 DNA: TGTGCCAGCAGCCTGGGACTAGCGGGGAACCAAGAGACCCAGTACTTC
CDR3 protein: CASSLGLAGNQETQYF

V gene: TRBV11-3
J gene: TRBJ1-4
D gene: NA
clone size: few
CDR3 DNA: TGTGCCGGGACACAGGAGGAAAAACTGTTTTTT
CDR3 protein: CAGTQEEKLFF

V gene: TRBV11-2
J gene: TRBJ1-6
D gene: NA
clone size: NA
CDR3 DNA: TGTGCCAGCAGCTTAGGACGGAGCTCCTATAATTCACCCCTCCACTTT
CDR3 protein: CASSLGRSSYNSPLHF

V gene: TRBV29-1
J gene: TRBJ2-7
D gene: TRBD2
clone size: once
CDR3 DNA: TGCAGCGTGCGGGGCGGGGGAAGCGAGCAGTACTTC
CDR3 protein: CSVRGGGSEQYF

V gene: TRBV7-2
J gene: TRBJ2-1
D gene: NA
clone size: NA
CDR3 DNA: TGTGCCAGCAGCCAAGGTGGGGGGCAGGGCTACAATGAGCAGTTCTTC
CDR3 protein: CASSQGGGQGYNEQFF

V gene: TRBV5-1
J gene: TRBJ1-2
D gene: TRBD1
clone size: NA
CDR3 DNA: TGCGCCAGCAGCTCGGGGACAGGGCCTAACTATGGCTACACCTTC
CDR3 protein: CASSSGTGPNYGYTF

V gene: TRBV27
J gene: TRBJ1-1
D gene: NA
clone size: NA
CDR3 DNA: TGTGCCAGCAGTTTGTCAGGGGACACTGAAGCTTTCTTT
CDR3 protein: CASSLSGDTEAFF

V gene: TRBV30
J gene: TRBJ2-1
D gene: NA
clone size: NA
CDR3 DNA: TGTGCCTGGGGTAGGGCCAACAATGAGCAGTTCTTC
CDR3 protein: CAWGRANNEQFF

V gene: TRBV4-2
J gene: TRBJ1-3
D gene: TRBD1
clone size: NA
CDR3 DNA: TGTGCCAGCAGCCAAGAGGACAGGGCTGGAAACACCATATATTTT
CDR3 protein: CASSQEDRAGNTIYF

V gene: TRBV2
J gene: TRBJ1-1
D gene: NA
clone size: NA
CDR3 DNA: TGTGCCAGCAGCTTCCCCCGAGGAGGTCTAACCGAAGCTTTCTTT
CDR3 protein: CASSFPRGGLTEAFF

V gene: TRBV11-2
J gene: TRBJ1-1
D gene: NA
clone size: NA
CDR3 DNA: TGTGCCAGCAGCTTAGATCGGGGAGGGGTGACTGAAGCTTTCTTT
CDR3 protein: CASSLDRGGVTEAFF

V gene: TRBV18
J gene: TRBJ2-7
D gene: NA
clone size: NA
CDR3 DNA: TGTGCCAGCTCACCACGGGACACCGCCTACGAGCAGTACTTC
CDR3 protein: CASSPRDTAYEQYF